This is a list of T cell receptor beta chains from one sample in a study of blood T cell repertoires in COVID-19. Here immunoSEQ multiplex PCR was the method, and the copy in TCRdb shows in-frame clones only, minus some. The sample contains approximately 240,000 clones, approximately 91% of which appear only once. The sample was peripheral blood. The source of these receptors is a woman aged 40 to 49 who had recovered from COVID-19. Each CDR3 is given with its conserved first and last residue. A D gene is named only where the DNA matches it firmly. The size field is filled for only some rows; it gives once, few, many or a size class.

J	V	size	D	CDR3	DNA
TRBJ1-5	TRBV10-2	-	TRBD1	CASRDRGSSQPQHF	TGCGCCAGCAGAGACAGGGGGTCAAGTCAGCCCCAGCATTTT
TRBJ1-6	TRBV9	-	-	CASTPDSFNSPLHF	TGTGCCAGCACACCCGACAGTTTTAATTCACCCCTCCACTTT
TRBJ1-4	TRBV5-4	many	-	CASSPGEEREKLFF	TGTGCCAGCAGCCCCGGGGAAGAGAGGGAAAAACTGTTTTTT
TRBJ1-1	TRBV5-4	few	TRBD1	CASSPPRTGANEAFF	TGTGCCAGCAGTCCACCCCGGACAGGGGCTAATGAAGCTTTCTTT
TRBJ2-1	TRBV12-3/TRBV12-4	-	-	CASSSGQYEQFF	TGTGCCAGCAGTTCCGGACAGTATGAGCAGTTCTTC
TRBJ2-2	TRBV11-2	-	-	CASSLYPNREPPGELFF	TGTGCCAGCAGCCTATACCCAAACAGGGAACCCCCCGGGGAGCTGTTTTTT
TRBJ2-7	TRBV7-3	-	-	CASSYRRSF	TGTGCCAGCAGCTACCGACGGAGCTTC
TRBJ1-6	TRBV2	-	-	CASLAYNSPLHF	TGTGCCAGCCTCGCCTATAATTCACCCCTCCACTTT
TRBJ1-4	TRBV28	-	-	CASTVGGTTGGKLFF	TGTGCCAGCACTGTCGGGGGGACTACCGGCGGAAAACTGTTTTTT
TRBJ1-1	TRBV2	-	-	CASSEGRGGTEAFF	TGTGCCAGCAGTGAGGGCCGGGGGGGCACTGAAGCTTTCTTT
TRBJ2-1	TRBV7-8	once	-	CASSSSDRRSSGEQFF	TGTGCCAGCAGCTCTAGCGATCGGAGAAGTTCGGGTGAGCAGTTCTTC
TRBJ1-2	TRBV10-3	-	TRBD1	CAISGRDRGFGYTF	TGTGCCATCAGCGGCCGGGACAGGGGGTTTGGCTACACCTTC
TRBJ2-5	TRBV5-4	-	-	CASSLGRAQYF	TGTGCCAGCAGCTTGGGGAGGGCCCAGTACTTC
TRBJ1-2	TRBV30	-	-	CAWSVRGIGLKNGYTF	TGTGCCTGGAGTGTACGGGGTATTGGTTTGAAGAATGGCTACACCTTC
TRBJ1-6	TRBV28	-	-	CASKDRSSYNSPLHF	TGTGCCAGCAAGGACAGAAGCTCCTATAATTCACCCCTCCACTTT
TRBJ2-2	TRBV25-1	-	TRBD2	CATFLLAGVSGELFF	TGTGCCACCTTTCTACTAGCGGGAGTTAGCGGGGAGCTGTTTTTT
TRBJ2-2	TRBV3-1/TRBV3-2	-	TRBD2	CASSQDLAGVPNTGELFF	TGTGCCAGCAGCCAAGATTTAGCGGGGGTCCCAAACACCGGGGAGCTGTTTTTT
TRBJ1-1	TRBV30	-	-	CAWSVGRGQAFF	TGTGCCTGGAGTGTAGGGCGGGGGCAAGCTTTCTTT
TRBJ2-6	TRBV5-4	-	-	CASSRPTGSGANVLTF	TGTGCCAGCAGCCGCCCCACAGGTTCTGGGGCCAACGTCCTGACTTTC
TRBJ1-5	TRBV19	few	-	CASSPPTRGNNQPQHF	TGTGCCAGTAGTCCCCCGACGCGGGGCAACAATCAGCCCCAGCATTTT
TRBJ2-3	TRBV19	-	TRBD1	CASSTGTGHTDTQYF	TGTGCCAGTAGTACCGGGACAGGGCACACAGATACGCAGTATTTT
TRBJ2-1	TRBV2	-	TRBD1	CASSVGDRSQFF	TGTGCCAGCAGTGTAGGGGACAGATCACAGTTCTTC
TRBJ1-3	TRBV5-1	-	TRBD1	CASSVGQGASGNTIYF	TGCGCCAGCAGCGTAGGACAGGGGGCGAGTGGAAACACCATATATTTT
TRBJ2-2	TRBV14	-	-	CASSQVRNTGELFF	TGTGCCAGCAGCCAAGTCAGGAACACCGGGGAGCTGTTTTTT
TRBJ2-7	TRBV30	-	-	CAWSPSGSGQYF	TGTGCCTGGAGTCCTTCGGGGAGCGGGCAGTACTTC
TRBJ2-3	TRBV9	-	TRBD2	CASSAGTSGGAVADTQYF	TGTGCCAGCAGCGCCGGGACTAGCGGGGGGGCGGTCGCAGATACGCAGTATTTT
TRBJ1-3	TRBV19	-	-	CASSAHSSGNTIYF	TGTGCCAGTAGTGCACACAGCTCTGGAAACACCATATATTTT
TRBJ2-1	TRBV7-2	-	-	CASSLEYSSPEQFF	TGTGCCAGCAGCTTAGAATACTCGTCCCCTGAGCAGTTCTTC